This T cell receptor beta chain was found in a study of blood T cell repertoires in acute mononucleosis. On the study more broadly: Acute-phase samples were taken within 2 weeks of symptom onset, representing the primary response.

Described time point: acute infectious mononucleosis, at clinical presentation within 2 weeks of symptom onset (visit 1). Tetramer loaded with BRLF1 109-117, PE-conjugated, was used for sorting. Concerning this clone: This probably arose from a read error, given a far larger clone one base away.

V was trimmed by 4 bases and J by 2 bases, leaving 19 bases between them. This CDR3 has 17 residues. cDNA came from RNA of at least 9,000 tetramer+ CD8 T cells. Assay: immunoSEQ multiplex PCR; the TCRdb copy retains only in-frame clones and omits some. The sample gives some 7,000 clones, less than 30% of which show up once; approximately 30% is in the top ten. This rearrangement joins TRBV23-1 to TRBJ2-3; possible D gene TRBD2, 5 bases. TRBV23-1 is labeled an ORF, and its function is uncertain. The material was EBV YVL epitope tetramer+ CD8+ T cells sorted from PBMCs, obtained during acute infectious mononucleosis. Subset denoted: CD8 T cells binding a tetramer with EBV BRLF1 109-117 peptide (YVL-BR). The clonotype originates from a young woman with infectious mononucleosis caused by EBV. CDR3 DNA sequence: TGCGCCAGCAGTCCCTCCCTGAGCGACTACTTCACAGATACGCAGTATTTT. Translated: CASSPSLSDYFTDTQYF.